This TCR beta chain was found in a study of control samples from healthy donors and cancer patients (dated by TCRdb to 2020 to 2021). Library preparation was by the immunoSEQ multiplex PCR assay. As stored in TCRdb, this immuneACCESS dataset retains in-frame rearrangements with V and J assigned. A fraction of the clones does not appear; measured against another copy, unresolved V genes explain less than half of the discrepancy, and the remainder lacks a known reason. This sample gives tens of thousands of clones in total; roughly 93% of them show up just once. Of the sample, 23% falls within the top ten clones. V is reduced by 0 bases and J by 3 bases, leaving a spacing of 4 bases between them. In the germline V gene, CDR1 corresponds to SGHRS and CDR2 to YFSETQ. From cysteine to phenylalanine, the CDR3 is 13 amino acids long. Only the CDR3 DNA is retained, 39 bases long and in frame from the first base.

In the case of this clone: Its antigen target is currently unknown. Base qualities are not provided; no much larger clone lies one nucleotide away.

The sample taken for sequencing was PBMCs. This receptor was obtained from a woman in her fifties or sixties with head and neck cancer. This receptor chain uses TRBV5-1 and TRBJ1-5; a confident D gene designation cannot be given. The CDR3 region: CASSLDPNQPQHF. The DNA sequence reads TGCGCCAGCAGCTTGGATCCCAATCAGCCCCAGCATTTT.